A single sample gave rise to the 21 T cell receptor beta chains below, sequenced in a study of spatial heterogeneity in lung cancer. TCRdb independently ran MiXCR on the 5' RACE reads; one entry per CDR3 protein. The table includes around 2,700 distinct CDR3 sequences, more than 5% detected once. Indicated time point: sample taken at primary tumor resection. Study-level findings and limits: The study found that expanded intratumoral alpha and beta TCR counts tracked tumor mutation counts.

Their antigen targets remain unknown. The material sequenced was lung tumor tissue, taken at surgery. Receptors were obtained from a male donor with early-stage non-small cell lung cancer.

In nucleotides, the CDR3 is TGTGCCAGCAGTTACGTGTCAGGGGGCCGGGAGACCCAGTACTTC. Translated: CASSYVSGGRETQYF. The genes are TRBV6-2 or TRBV6-3 and TRBJ2-5; 8 nucleotides line up with TRBD1. Germline V gives CDR1 MNHEY, CDR2 SVGEGT. The CDR3 extends over 15 amino acids. V lost 2 bases to trimming and J lost 5 bases; unmatched junction nucleotides: 7.

This clonotype qualifies as medium-sized. The chain joins TRBV20-1 to TRBJ2-5, with 9 bases identical to TRBD1. Germline V gene lookup returns CDR1 DFQATT and CDR2 SNEGSKA (reference sequence). The CDR3 contains 15 residues. The V segment lost 3 bases and the J segment 2 bases; nucleotides outside the gene matches: 7. DNA of the CDR3: TGCAGTGCTAGTGACCCCGACAGGGGGCAAGAGACCCAGTACTTC. Translated, it gives CSASDPDRGQETQYF.

This clonotype was picked up many times. V and J are TRBV6-5 and TRBJ2-6; D is unresolved. The CDR3 is made up of 15 amino acids. CDR1 and CDR2 from the germline V gene are MNHEY and SVGAGI. V gave up 4 bases and J gave up 0 bases, with 7 bases separating them. The CDR3 here is CASSLAPSGANVLTF. The CDR3 DNA follows: TGTGCCAGCAGTTTGGCTCCCTCTGGGGCCAACGTCCTGACTTTC.

V and J are TRBV28 and TRBJ2-7; 9 positions match TRBD1. Trimming took 5 bases from V and 3 from J; bases not matched to a gene: 5. The germline CDR1 and CDR2 sequences are MDHEN and SYDVKM. This CDR3 has 14 amino acids. The CDR3 sequence: CASSPGTGNYEQYF. The CDR3 nucleotides read TGTGCCAGCAGTCCAGGGACAGGGAACTACGAGCAGTACTTC.

By sample share, this clonotype is medium-sized. V gene TRBV27 combines with J gene TRBJ2-7; 10 positions agree with TRBD2. Germline values: CDR1 MNHEY, CDR2 SMNVEV (reference sequence). The V and J ends lost 8 bases and 9 bases, in that order; junction bases with no gene match: 16. The CDR3 runs to 15 residues. In nucleotides, the CDR3 is TGTGCCAGCCGAACTACCGGGACTAGCGATAAAGGGCAGTACTTC. This gives the protein CASRTTGTSDKGQYF.

By sample share, this clonotype is medium-sized (0.01 to 0.1%). The chain is built from TRBV3-1 and TRBJ2-2; D is perhaps TRBD1 (6 bases). Deletions cut 4 bases from V and 7 bases from J, with 13 bases between. Germline V gives CDR1 LGHDT, CDR2 YNNKEL (reference sequence). This CDR3 comprises 14 residues. The chain's CDR3 is CASSPYRVDGELFF. CDR3 in DNA: TGTGCCAGCAGCCCTTACAGGGTGGACGGGGAGCTGTTTTTT.

By share, this clonotype counts as medium-sized. The gene calls are TRBV7-8 and TRBJ2-5; maybe TRBD1 (5 bases). The germline CDR1 and CDR2 sequences are SGHVS and FQNEAQ. The CDR3 is 15 amino acids. V was trimmed by 3 bases and J by 2 bases, leaving 13 bases between them. The CDR3 is CASSFSAGPQETQYF. CDR3 nucleotides: TGTGCCAGCAGCTTTTCCGCAGGGCCGCAAGAGACCCAGTACTTC.

This clonotype is medium-sized. The CDR3 loop is CASSKTGMAEAFF. In DNA form, the CDR3 reads TGCGCCAGCAGCAAGACCGGGATGGCTGAAGCTTTCTTT. The rearrangement uses TRBV5-1 and TRBJ1-1; D is ambiguous. Germline loops: CDR1 SGHRS, CDR2 YFSETQ. V lost 4 bases and J lost 6, with 13 bases in between. The CDR3 extends over 13 amino acids. The whole variable domain, remainder taken from reference TRBV5-1 and TRBJ1-1, is KAGVTQTPRYLIKTRGQQVTLSCSPISGHRSVSWYQQTPGQGLQFLFEYFSETQRNKGNFPGRFSGRQFSNSRSEMNVSTLELGDSALYLCASSKTGMAEAFFGQGTRLTVV.

By sample share, this clonotype is medium-sized (0.01 to 0.1%). The chain links TRBV20-1 to TRBJ2-7, with 11 bases aligning to TRBD2. Per germline, CDR1 DFQATT and CDR2 SNEGSKA (reference sequence). The J segment lost 2 bases and the V segment lost 6 bases, leaving 9 bases of the junction unmatched. The CDR3 sequence is 15 residues long. The CDR3 coding sequence is TGCAGTGCCGACGCCCGACTAGCGGGAACCTACGAGCAGTACTTC. This sequence encodes CSADARLAGTYEQYF.

This clonotype came up a few times. The chain uses TRBV2 and TRBJ2-1; the match to TRBD2 covers 12 bases. CDR1 is SNHLY and CDR2 is FYNNEI in the germline V gene. This CDR3 is 18 amino acids long. V shed 10 bases, J shed 1 base, and the junction held 14 bases outside the gene matches. In DNA, the CDR3 is TGTGCCACCCTGGGGCAGGGGACTAGCGGGCTATCCTACAATGAGCAGTTCTTC. Residues: CATLGQGTSGLSYNEQFF.

This clonotype was seen at least ten times. The rearrangement uses TRBV7-2 and TRBJ2-2, with D possibly being TRBD1 (6 bases). Germline loops: CDR1 SGHTA, CDR2 FQGNSA. With 5 bases removed from V and 3 bases from J, the gap between germline ends came to 10 bases. This CDR3 spans 14 amino acids. The DNA of the CDR3 is TGTGCCAGCAGCCCGAGACAGGACACCGGGGAGCTGTTTTTT. Translation gives CASSPRQDTGELFF.

In this sample, this clonotype is medium-sized. The chain uses TRBV7-3 and TRBJ2-1; D possibly uses TRBD1 or TRBD2 (5 bases each). Germline V gene data show CDR1 as SGHTA and CDR2 as FQGTGA. The CDR3 sequence is 14 residues long. V lost 2 bases and J lost 3, with 8 bases in between. The CDR3 loop is CASSLGAGYNEQFF. CDR3 DNA sequence: TGTGCCAGCAGCTTAGGGGCGGGCTACAATGAGCAGTTCTTC.

Judged by abundance, this clonotype is medium-sized (0.01 to 0.1%). DNA for the CDR3: TGTGCCAGCAGCCCACCAACCGGTCCAGGAACAGATACGCAGTATTTT. Its protein product is CASSPPTGPGTDTQYF. The chain is built from TRBV11-1 and TRBJ2-3, with D unresolved. The V end lost 5 bases, the J end lost 3 bases, and 18 bases lay between the germline ends. This CDR3 is 16 amino acids long. Germline V gene lookup returns CDR1 SGHAT and CDR2 FQDESV (reference sequence).

This clonotype is medium-sized in the sample. The chain employs TRBV20-1 and TRBJ1-4, with TRBD1 as a possible D gene (5 bases). Trimming pared 0 bases from V and 10 bases from J, leaving 6 bases between. The germline CDR1 and CDR2 sequences are DFQATT and SNEGSKA (reference sequence). The length of the CDR3 is 11 residues. The CDR3 DNA follows: TGCAGTGCTAGAGACCAGGGAAAACTGTTTTTT. Translation: CSARDQGKLFF.

This clonotype is labeled medium-sized. The chain links TRBV7-9 to TRBJ2-3; D may correspond to TRBD1 or TRBD2 (7 bases each). The ends were cut back, 5 bases at V and 1 base at J, with 19 bases in the middle. From germline, CDR1 is SEHNR and CDR2 FQNEAQ (reference sequence). The CDR3 totals 17 residues. The CDR3 sequence: CASSPGGAGDRTDTQYF. The CDR3 DNA follows: TGTGCCAGCAGCCCAGGGGGGGCGGGTGACCGCACAGATACGCAGTATTTT.

In its sample, this clonotype ranks as medium-sized. V is TRBV11-2 and J is TRBJ1-6; D ambiguous. Trimming took off 2 bases at V and 9 bases at J, with 8 bases between the two ends. The CDR3 sequence is 13 residues long. CDR1 is SGHAT and CDR2 is FQNNGV in the germline V gene. CDR3 protein: CASSLTLGSPLHF. The CDR3 region has the DNA TGTGCCAGCAGCTTAACCTTGGGTTCACCCCTCCACTTT.

This clonotype is classed as medium-sized. The CDR3 protein is CSVDTNSYEQYF. The CDR3 DNA reads TGCAGCGTTGATACCAATTCCTACGAGCAGTACTTC. V usage is TRBV29-1 and J usage is TRBJ2-7; D remains unclear. CDR1 is SQVTM and CDR2 is ANQGSEA in the germline V gene. The V end lost 3 bases, the J end lost 1 base, and 7 bases lay between the germline ends. The CDR3 consists of 12 residues.

This clonotype is judged medium-sized. The rearrangement joins TRBV28 to TRBJ1-5, with 7 bases matching TRBD1. Germline V gives CDR1 MDHEN, CDR2 SYDVKM. The CDR3 runs 15 residues. V dropped 3 bases and J dropped 4; count of bases not matched to a gene: 6. CDR3 sequence: CASSLGAGGNQPQHF. CDR3 DNA: TGTGCCAGCAGTTTGGGGGCAGGGGGGAATCAGCCCCAGCATTTT.

This clonotype was observed many times. V is TRBV6-6 and J is TRBJ2-5; 11 bases are a match to TRBD2. CDR1 and CDR2 (germline): MNHNY, SVGAGI (reference sequence). This CDR3 spans 14 amino acids. With V trimmed by 6 bases and J by 5 bases, 5 bases remained unmatched. The CDR3 bases are TGTGCCAGCAGACTAGCGGGAGTTATGGAGACCCAGTACTTC. Translation gives CASRLAGVMETQYF.

The chain links TRBV16 to TRBJ1-2; no reliable D call. The CDR3 is 13 residues long. The V gene's germline CDR1 is KGHSY and CDR2 FQNENV. The V end was cut by 0 bases, the J end by 5 bases, with 7 bases between. The CDR3 DNA is TGTGCCAGCAGCCAATCAGCGGATTATGGCTACACCTTC. Translation: CASSQSADYGYTF.

Relative to its sample, this clonotype is medium-sized. The V call is TRBV12-3 or TRBV12-4, the J call TRBJ1-4; D is undetermined. The CDR3 totals 15 residues. The V end was cut by 1 base, the J end by 0 bases, with 6 bases between. Written as DNA, the CDR3 is TGTGCCAGCAGTTTAGATTATGCAACTAATGAAAAACTGTTTTTT. Amino acids: CASSLDYATNEKLFF.